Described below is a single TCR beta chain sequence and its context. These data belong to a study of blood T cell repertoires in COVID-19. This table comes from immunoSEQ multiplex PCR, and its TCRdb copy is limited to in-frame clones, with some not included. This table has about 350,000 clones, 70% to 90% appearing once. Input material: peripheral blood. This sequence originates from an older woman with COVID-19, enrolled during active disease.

CDR3 sequence (DNA): TGTGCCAGCAGCACCGCAGGGGGCCGTGATGAAAAACTGTTTTTT. This gives the protein CASSTAGGRDEKLFF. The V and J genes are TRBV5-6 and TRBJ1-4; 8 nucleotides line up with TRBD1. The CDR3 covers 15 residues. Trimming at V came to 4 bases and at J to 6 bases, leaving 8 bases not matched to a gene. Germline CDR1 is SGHDT and CDR2 is YYEEEE.